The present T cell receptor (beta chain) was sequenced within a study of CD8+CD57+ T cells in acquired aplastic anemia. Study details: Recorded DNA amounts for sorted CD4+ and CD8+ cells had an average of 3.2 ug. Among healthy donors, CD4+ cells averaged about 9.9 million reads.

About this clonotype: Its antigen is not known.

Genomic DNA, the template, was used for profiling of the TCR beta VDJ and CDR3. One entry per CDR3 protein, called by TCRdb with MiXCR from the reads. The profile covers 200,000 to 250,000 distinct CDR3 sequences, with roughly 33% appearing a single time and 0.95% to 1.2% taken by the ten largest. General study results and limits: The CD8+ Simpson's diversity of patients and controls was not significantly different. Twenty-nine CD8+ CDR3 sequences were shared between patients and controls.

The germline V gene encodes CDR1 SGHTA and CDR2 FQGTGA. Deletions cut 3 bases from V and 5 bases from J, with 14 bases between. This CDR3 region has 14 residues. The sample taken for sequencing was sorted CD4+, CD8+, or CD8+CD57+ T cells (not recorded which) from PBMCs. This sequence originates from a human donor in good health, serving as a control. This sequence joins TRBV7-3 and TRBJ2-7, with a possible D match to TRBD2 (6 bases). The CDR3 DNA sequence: TGTGCCAGCAGCTTTCGGGGGTATGTGAACGAGCAGTACTTC. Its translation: CASSFRGYVNEQYF.